The next 18 T cell receptor beta chains were all read from a single sample in a study of T-cell reconstitution after alpha-beta-depleted transplantation in children. Study-wide results and limits: About two months after transplant, alpha-beta T cells reportedly came from several hundred expanded graft clones.

Preparation of the TCRbeta library was carried out with unique molecular identifiers. TCRdb ran MiXCR on the PCR reads and lists one entry per CDR3 protein. The table has approximately 30,000 distinct CDR3 sequences, about 7% seen once. These receptors are not linked to any known antigen. This specimen consisted of peripheral blood, obtained 60 days after TCRalphabeta/CD19-depleted stem cell transplant. The receptors here all came from a child younger than two who had a stem cell transplant for acute myeloid leukemia, so the T cells may come from the graft donor.

Many counts were recorded for this clonotype. V and J are TRBV2 and TRBJ2-1; the match to TRBD2 covers 10 bases. The CDR3 length is 14 residues. Germline CDR1 and CDR2: SNHLY and FYNNEI. The J segment lost 4 bases and the V segment lost 11 bases, leaving 8 bases of the junction unmatched. The CDR3 spells CAASSGGPYNEQFF. CDR3 DNA: TGTGCCGCCTCTAGCGGGGGACCTTACAATGAGCAGTTCTTC.

This clonotype was seen ten or more times. V usage is TRBV11-2 and J usage is TRBJ2-2; TRBD2 is a possible D gene (5 bases). Germline V CDR1 and CDR2: SGHAT, FQNNGV. V was clipped by 5 bases and J by 1 base, with 11 bases between them. This CDR3 is built from 15 residues. The CDR3 region is CASSPSAGNTGELFF. Written as DNA, the CDR3 is TGTGCCAGCAGCCCCTCGGCGGGGAACACCGGGGAGCTGTTTTTT.

At least ten counts were recorded for this clonotype. This chain connects TRBV27 to TRBJ2-7; 8 nucleotides align to TRBD1. The CDR3 spans 16 residues. Germline loops: CDR1 MNHEY, CDR2 SMNVEV (reference sequence). V trimming: 2 bases; J trimming: 1 base; junction bases outside the gene matches: 7. The CDR3 reads CASSLNRDRPSYEQYF. The DNA of the CDR3 is TGTGCCAGCAGTTTAAACCGGGACAGGCCTTCCTACGAGCAGTACTTC.

This clonotype was detected many times. The CDR3 is CASSLLASGSSYNEQFF. In DNA form, the CDR3 reads TGTGCCAGCAGTTTATTGGCTAGCGGTAGCTCCTACAATGAGCAGTTCTTC. V gene TRBV28 combines with J gene TRBJ2-1; 7 bases line up with TRBD2. CDR3 length: 17 residues. V lost 1 base to trimming and J lost 0 bases; unmatched junction nucleotides: 6. Per germline, CDR1 MDHEN and CDR2 SYDVKM.

This clonotype was seen many times. The chain couples TRBV2 to TRBJ2-3, with D possibly TRBD1 on 6 matching bases. There are 16 residues in the CDR3. The V end was cut by 2 bases, the J end by 0 bases, with 12 bases between. Germline V lookup: CDR1 SNHLY, CDR2 FYNNEI. For the CDR3, the DNA is TGTGCCAGCAGTGAAATGGGACACGCTAGCACAGATACGCAGTATTTT. Encoded protein: CASSEMGHASTDTQYF.

In its sample, this clonotype was seen once. The rearrangement links TRBV5-6 to TRBJ2-1; D is uncertain. This CDR3 has 15 residues. The V end lost 0 bases, the J end lost 0 bases, and 7 bases lay between the germline ends. Germline CDR1 SGHDT, CDR2 YYEEEE. CDR3 protein: CASSLGLHSYNEQFF. The DNA for the CDR3 is TGTGCCAGCAGCTTGGGGCTCCACTCCTACAATGAGCAGTTCTTC.

Concerning this clonotype itself: A junction end diverges from the germline sequence, so it may reflect a read error. CDR3 in amino acids: CAISAGLLCYGYTF. As DNA, the CDR3 is TGTGCCATCAGCGCCGGGCTCCTCTGCTATGGCTACACCTTC. The chain carries TRBV5-8 and TRBJ1-2; D unresolved. Per germline, CDR1 SGHTS and CDR2 YDEGEE. This CDR3 region has 14 residues.

The sample holds a few counts of this clonotype. The rearrangement joins TRBV12-3 or TRBV12-4 to TRBJ2-2; 7 bases match TRBD2. V lost 10 bases, J lost 0 bases, and 17 bases stayed unmatched. The CDR3 spans 18 residues. In nucleotides, the CDR3 is TGTGCCATCTGTTTAGCGGGCGGAGTTGGTCCGAACACCGGGGAGCTGTTTTTT. Its translation is CAICLAGGVGPNTGELFF.

This clonotype was counted at least ten times. The rearrangement links TRBV19 to TRBJ2-7; D tentatively fits TRBD1 or TRBD2 (5 bases each). The germline CDR1 and CDR2 sequences are LNHDA and SQIVND (reference sequence). V dropped 3 bases and J dropped 1 base, with 10 bases sitting between them. This CDR3 comprises 14 residues. The CDR3 DNA reads TGTGCCAGTAGTATGTGGGACGGTTCCTACGAGCAGTACTTC. Translation gives CASSMWDGSYEQYF.

In its sample, this clonotype was seen many times. The chain has TRBV6-2 or TRBV6-3 and TRBJ2-5, with a weak D call TRBD2 (6 bases). CDR1 and CDR2 from the germline V gene are MNHEY and SVGEGT. This CDR3 region has 17 residues. Between the trimmed V and J ends, which lost 7 bases and 1 base, there was a span of 22 bases. The CDR3 DNA sequence: TGTGCCAGCACCACACTTTGGGACTCACCCCTCCAAGAGACCCAGTACTTC. Protein: CASTTLWDSPLQETQYF.

V and J are TRBV19 and TRBJ2-5; D is perhaps TRBD1 (5 bases). CDR3 length: 15 amino acids. The germline V and J ends were trimmed by 0 bases and 6 bases, with 14 bases remaining between them. Per germline, CDR1 LNHDA and CDR2 SQIVND (reference sequence). The CDR3 loop reads CASSIDRTEDKTQYF. The DNA for the CDR3 is TGTGCCAGTAGTATAGACCGAACCGAGGACAAGACCCAGTACTTC.

Many counts were recorded for this clonotype. CDR3 nucleotides: TGTGCCAGCAGCTTCCGGACTAGCGGGAGGATCGGGGAGCTGTTTTTT. Protein: CASSFRTSGRIGELFF. This rearrangement joins TRBV7-8 to TRBJ2-2; 14 positions match TRBD2. From germline, CDR1 is SGHVS and CDR2 FQNEAQ. The CDR3 contains 16 residues. The V and J ends lost 3 bases and 7 bases, in that order; junction bases with no gene match: 4.

This clonotype was detected many times. The chain joins TRBV29-1 to TRBJ1-4, with 8 bases fitting TRBD1. CDR1 SQVTM and CDR2 ANQGSEA come from the germline V gene. The CDR3 has 13 amino acids. Trimming cost V 5 bases and J 8 bases; bases outside gene matches: 7. Here the CDR3 reads CSVRTGLWEKLFF. CDR3 coding DNA: TGCAGCGTTCGGACAGGGCTTTGGGAAAAACTGTTTTTT.

This clonotype was detected ten times or more. The V and J genes are TRBV20-1 and TRBJ2-5; 7 bases are shared with TRBD2. Looked up from germline, CDR1 is DFQATT and CDR2 is SNEGSKA (reference sequence). V lost 6 bases, J lost 2 bases, and 6 bases stayed unmatched. The CDR3 runs to 13 residues. The CDR3 is CSAQRGLQETQYF. CDR3 in DNA: TGCAGTGCCCAGCGGGGCTTACAAGAGACCCAGTACTTC.

This clonotype was seen many times. V usage is TRBV7-9 and J usage is TRBJ2-4; TRBD2 might be the D (6 bases). The germline V and J ends were trimmed by 3 bases and 6 bases, with 6 bases remaining between them. Germline V gene data show CDR1 as SEHNR and CDR2 as FQNEAQ (reference sequence). CDR3 length: 12 amino acids. Here the CDR3 DNA reads TGTGCCAGCAGCTTGGAGGGAAACATTCAGTACTTC. Amino acids: CASSLEGNIQYF. Full variable domain (rest looked up from reference TRBV7-9 and TRBJ2-4): DTGVSQNPRHKITKRGQNVTFRCDPISEHNRLYWYRQTLGQGPEFLTYFQNEAQLEKSRLLSDRFSAERPKGSFSTLEIQRTEQGDSAMYLCASSLEGNIQYFGAGTRLSVL.

This clonotype came up many times. The rearrangement uses TRBV24-1 and TRBJ1-5; D gene unclear. In germline, CDR1 is KGHDR, CDR2 SFDVKD. The CDR3 is 14 residues long. Trimming cost V 6 bases and J 0 bases, with 8 bases left between them. This CDR3 is CATSNSYSNQPQHF. CDR3 bases: TGTGCCACCAGTAATTCCTATAGCAATCAGCCCCAGCATTTT.

By frequency in the sample, this clonotype is medium-sized. The rearrangement links TRBV5-1 to TRBJ2-1; 7 bases are a match to TRBD2. CDR3 length: 12 amino acids. With V trimmed by 0 bases and J by 13 bases, 4 bases remained unmatched. In germline, CDR1 is SGHRS, CDR2 YFSETQ. CDR3 DNA: TGCGCCAGCAGCTTGGCGGCGGGAGTTCAGTTCTTC. The encoded protein is CASSLAAGVQFF.

The V and J genes are TRBV20-1 and TRBJ2-3, with D perhaps TRBD1 (5 bases). The germline gives CDR1 DFQATT, CDR2 SNEGSKA (reference sequence). The length of the CDR3 is 15 residues. CDR3 region: CSWGQHQGFRATQYF. In nucleotides, the CDR3 is TGCAGCTGGGGCCAGCACCAGGGCTTCAGAGCCACGCAGTATTTT.